This entry concerns a single T cell receptor (beta chain). Its antigen remains unknown. Here the CDR3 omits its conserved ending phenylalanine or tryptophan, so a read error is the likely source. No DNA is shown, since the ends of the CDR3 on it are uncertain; the CDR3 is the one TCRdb lists. The CDR3 has 12 amino acids, counting both end residues. The germline CDR1 and CDR2 sequences are SGHRS and YFSETQ. The data were obtained in a study of prognosis after radiotherapy for stage I lung cancer. Study information: All of the patients with non-small cell lung cancer, including under ten who had refused surgery, were considered to be medically inoperable. Overall study results and limits: Reportedly, TRBV and TRBJ gene usage varied with metastasis presence. Among patients who developed distant metastases, Shannon entropy after stereotactic body radiation therapy was lower.

It was by two-round multiplex PCR that TCR beta CDR3 was amplified from genomic DNA. Round one of PCR was performed, and it used primers specific to each TRBV and TRBJ gene. MiXCR, applied by TCRdb to the multiplex PCR reads, yields one record per CDR3 protein. The profile shows 15,000 to 20,000 distinct CDR3 sequences, over 25% of them singletons. The sample here was PBMCs, taken before or after stereotactic body radiation therapy (not recorded which). This receptor was taken from a donor aged 50 or older with non-small cell lung cancer. The chain couples TRBV5-1 to TRBJ2-5; the table assigns TRBD1, which was not confirmed against the DNA. This chain's CDR3 is CASATGGEETQY.